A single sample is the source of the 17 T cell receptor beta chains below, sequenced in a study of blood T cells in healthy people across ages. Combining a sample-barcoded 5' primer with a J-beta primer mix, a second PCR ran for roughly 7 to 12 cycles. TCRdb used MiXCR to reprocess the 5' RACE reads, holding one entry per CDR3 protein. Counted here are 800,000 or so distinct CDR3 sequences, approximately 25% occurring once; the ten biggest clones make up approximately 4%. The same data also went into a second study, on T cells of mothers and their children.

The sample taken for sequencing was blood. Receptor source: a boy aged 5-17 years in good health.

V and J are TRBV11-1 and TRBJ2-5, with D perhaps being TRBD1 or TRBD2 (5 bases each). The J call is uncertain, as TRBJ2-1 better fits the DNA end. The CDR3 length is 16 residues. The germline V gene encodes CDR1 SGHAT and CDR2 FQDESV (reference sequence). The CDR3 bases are TGTGCCAGCAGCTTAGGAGTCCCGGGGCCCTACAATGAGCAGTTCTTC. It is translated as CASSLGVPGPYNEQFF.

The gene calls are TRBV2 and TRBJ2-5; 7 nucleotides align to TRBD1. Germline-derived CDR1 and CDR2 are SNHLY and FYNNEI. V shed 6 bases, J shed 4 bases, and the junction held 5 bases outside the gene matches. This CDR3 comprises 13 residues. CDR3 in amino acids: CASRDRTPETQYF. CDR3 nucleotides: TGTGCCAGCAGGGACAGGACCCCAGAGACCCAGTACTTC.

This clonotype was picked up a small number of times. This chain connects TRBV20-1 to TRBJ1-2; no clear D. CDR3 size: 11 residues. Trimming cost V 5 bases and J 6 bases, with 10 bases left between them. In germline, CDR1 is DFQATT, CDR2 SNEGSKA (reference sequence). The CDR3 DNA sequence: TGCAGTGCTTCCGGTGGCGATGGCTACACCTTC. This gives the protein CSASGGDGYTF.

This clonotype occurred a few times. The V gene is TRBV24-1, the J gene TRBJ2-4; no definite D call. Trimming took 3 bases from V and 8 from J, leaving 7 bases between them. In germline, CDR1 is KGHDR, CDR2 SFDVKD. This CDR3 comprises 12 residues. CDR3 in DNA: TGTGCCACCAGTGATACGTGGGACATTCAGTACTTC. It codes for CATSDTWDIQYF.

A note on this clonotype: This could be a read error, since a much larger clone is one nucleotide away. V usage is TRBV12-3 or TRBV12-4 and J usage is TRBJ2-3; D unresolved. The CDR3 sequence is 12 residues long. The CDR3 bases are TGTGCCAGCAGTTTATACGGAGATGCGCAGTATTTT. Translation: CASSLYGDAQYF.

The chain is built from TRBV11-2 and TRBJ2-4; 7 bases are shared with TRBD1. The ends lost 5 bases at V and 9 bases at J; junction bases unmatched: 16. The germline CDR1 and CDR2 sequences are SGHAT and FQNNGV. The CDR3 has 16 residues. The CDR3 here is CASSPPPGTDGGIQYF. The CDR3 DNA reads TGTGCCAGCAGCCCACCGCCTGGGACAGATGGGGGCATTCAGTACTTC.

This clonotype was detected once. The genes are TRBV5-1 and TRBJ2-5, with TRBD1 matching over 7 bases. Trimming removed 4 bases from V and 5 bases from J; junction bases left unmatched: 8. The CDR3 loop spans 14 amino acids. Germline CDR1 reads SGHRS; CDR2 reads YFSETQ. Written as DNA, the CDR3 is TGCGCCAGCAGCGAGGGACAGCCGGAGGAGACCCAGTACTTC. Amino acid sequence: CASSEGQPEETQYF.

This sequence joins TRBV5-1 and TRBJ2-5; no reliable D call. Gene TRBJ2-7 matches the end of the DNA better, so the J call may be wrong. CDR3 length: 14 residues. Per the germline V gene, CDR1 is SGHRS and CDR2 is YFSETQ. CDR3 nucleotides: TGCGCCAGCAGGGCCGAACTATCGGGCTACGAGCAGTACTTC. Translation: CASRAELSGYEQYF.

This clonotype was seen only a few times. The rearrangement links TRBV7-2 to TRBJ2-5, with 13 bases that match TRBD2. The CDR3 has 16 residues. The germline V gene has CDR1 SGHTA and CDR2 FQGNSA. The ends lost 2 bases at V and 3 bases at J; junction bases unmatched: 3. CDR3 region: CASSLLGLAGEETQYF. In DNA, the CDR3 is TGTGCCAGCAGCTTACTTGGACTAGCGGGAGAAGAGACCCAGTACTTC.

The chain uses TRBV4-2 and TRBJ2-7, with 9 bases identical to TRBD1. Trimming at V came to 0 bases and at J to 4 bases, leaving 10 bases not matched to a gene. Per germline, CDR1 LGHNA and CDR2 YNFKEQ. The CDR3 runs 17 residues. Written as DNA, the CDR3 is TGTGCCAGCAGCCAAGATATGGGACAGGGAAGTATGTACGAGCAGTACTTC. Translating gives CASSQDMGQGSMYEQYF.

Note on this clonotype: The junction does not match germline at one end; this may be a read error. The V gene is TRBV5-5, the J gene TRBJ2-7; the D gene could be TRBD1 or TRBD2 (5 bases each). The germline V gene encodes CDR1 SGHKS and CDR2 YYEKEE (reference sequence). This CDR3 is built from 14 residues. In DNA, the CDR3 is TGTACCAGCAGCTACGTTGGGGGTATCTACGAGCAGTACTTC. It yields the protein CTSSYVGGIYEQYF.

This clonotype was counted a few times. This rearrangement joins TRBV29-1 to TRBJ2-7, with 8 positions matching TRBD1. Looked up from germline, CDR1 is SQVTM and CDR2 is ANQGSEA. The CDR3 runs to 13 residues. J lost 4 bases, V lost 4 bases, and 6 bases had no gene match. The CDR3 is CSVAATGEYEQYF. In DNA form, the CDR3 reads TGCAGCGTTGCTGCGACAGGGGAATACGAGCAGTACTTC.

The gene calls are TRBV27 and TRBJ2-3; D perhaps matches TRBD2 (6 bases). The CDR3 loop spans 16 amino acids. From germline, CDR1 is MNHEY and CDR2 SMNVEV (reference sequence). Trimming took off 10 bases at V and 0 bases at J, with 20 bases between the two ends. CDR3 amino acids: CAIPRLGDSSTDTQYF. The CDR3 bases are TGTGCCATCCCTCGGTTAGGGGACTCTAGCACAGATACGCAGTATTTT.

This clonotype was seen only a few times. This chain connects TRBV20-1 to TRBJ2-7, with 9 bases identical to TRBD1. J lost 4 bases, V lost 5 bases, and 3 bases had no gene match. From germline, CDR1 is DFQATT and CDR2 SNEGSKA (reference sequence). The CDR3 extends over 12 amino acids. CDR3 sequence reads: CSAPDRGYEQYF. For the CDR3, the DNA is TGCAGTGCTCCTGACAGGGGGTACGAGCAGTACTTC.

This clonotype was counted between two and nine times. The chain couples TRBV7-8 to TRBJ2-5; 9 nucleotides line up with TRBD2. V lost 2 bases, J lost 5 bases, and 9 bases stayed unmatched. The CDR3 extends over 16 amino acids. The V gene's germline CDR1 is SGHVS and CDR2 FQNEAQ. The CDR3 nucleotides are TGTGCCAGCAGCTTAAAGGGCGGGAGGGCCCGGGAGACCCAGTACTTC. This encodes CASSLKGGRARETQYF.

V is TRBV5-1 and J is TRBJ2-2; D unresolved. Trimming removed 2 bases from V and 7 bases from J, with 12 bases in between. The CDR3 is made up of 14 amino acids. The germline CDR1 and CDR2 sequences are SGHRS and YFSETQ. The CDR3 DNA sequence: TGCGCCAGCAGCTTATTTGACTCGAACGGGGAGCTGTTTTTT. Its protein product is CASSLFDSNGELFF.

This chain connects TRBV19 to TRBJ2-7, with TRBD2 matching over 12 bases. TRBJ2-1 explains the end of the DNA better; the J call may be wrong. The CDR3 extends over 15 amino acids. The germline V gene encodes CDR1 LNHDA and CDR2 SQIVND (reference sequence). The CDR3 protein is CASSRLAGVRNEQFF. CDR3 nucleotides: TGTGCCAGTTCCAGACTAGCGGGGGTAAGGAATGAGCAGTTCTTC.